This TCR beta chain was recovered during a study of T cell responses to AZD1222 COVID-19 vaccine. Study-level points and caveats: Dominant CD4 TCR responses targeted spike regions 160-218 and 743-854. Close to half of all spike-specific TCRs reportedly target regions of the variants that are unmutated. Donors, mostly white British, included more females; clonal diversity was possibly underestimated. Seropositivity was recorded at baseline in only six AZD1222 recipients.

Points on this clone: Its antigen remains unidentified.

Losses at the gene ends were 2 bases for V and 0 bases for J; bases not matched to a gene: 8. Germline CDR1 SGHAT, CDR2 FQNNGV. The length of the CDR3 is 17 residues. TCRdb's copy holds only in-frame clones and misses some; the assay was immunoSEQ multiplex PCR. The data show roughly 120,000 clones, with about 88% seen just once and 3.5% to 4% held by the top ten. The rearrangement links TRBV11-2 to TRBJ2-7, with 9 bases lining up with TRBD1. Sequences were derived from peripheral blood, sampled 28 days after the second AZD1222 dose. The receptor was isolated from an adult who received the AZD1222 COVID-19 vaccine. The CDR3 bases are TGTGCCAGCAGCTTAAGTACAGGGGGCCTAAGCTCCTACGAGCAGTACTTC. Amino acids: CASSLSTGGLSSYEQYF.